A selection of T cell receptor beta chains follows, all from one sample in a study of shared clonotypes between healthy human individuals. Sequencing used immunoSEQ multiplex PCR; TCRdb keeps in-frame clones, though not all of them. The sample consists of roughly 2.2 million clones, roughly 93% of them appearing once. Material for sequencing was naive CD4+ T cells from PBMCs. Receptors originate from a man aged 18 to 30 in good health. Some clones in this sample may be carry-over from other donors' samples. The CDR3 runs from the conserved cysteine through the conserved F or W. A D gene is named only where the DNA matches it firmly. Clone size is stated in some rows and not others, as once, few, many or a class when expanded.

J: TRBJ1-2; V: TRBV5-4; size: -; D: -; CDR3: CASSLVADYGYTF; DNA: TGTGCCAGCAGCTTGGTGGCGGACTATGGCTACACCTTC
J: TRBJ2-5; V: TRBV30; size: -; D: -; CDR3: CAWDFLNPDWGTQYF; DNA: TGTGCCTGGGATTTTTTGAACCCCGATTGGGGGACCCAGTACTTC
J: TRBJ1-5; V: TRBV30; size: few; D: -; CDR3: CAWSKGNQPQHF; DNA: TGTGCCTGGAGTAAGGGAAATCAGCCCCAGCATTTT
J: TRBJ2-5; V: TRBV4-2; size: -; D: TRBD2; CDR3: CASSQDPGQGGRETQYF; DNA: TGTGCCAGCAGCCAAGATCCAGGGCAGGGAGGGAGAGAGACCCAGTACTTC
J: TRBJ2-1; V: TRBV11-3; size: -; D: TRBD2; CDR3: CASGRTSDGPDEQFF; DNA: TGTGCCAGCGGAAGGACTAGTGACGGCCCTGATGAGCAGTTCTTC
J: TRBJ2-5; V: TRBV9; size: -; D: -; CDR3: CASSGRQQQETQYF; DNA: TGTGCCAGCAGCGGCCGACAGCAACAAGAGACCCAGTACTTC
J: TRBJ2-2; V: TRBV25-1; size: -; D: -; CDR3: CASSTGSPHILGTGELFF; DNA: TGTGCCAGCAGTACGGGAAGTCCCCACATCCTGGGGACCGGGGAGCTGTTTTTT
J: TRBJ1-2; V: TRBV7-2; size: -; D: -; CDR3: CATTPGGDYGYTF; DNA: TGTGCCACCACGCCCGGGGGGGACTATGGCTACACCTTC
J: TRBJ2-7; V: TRBV6-1; size: -; D: -; CDR3: CASSGVSSYEQYF; DNA: TGTGCCAGCAGTGGGGTGTCCTCCTACGAGCAGTACTTC
J: TRBJ2-2; V: TRBV11-2; size: -; D: -; CDR3: CASSLRGQRNTGELFF; DNA: TGTGCCAGCAGCCTCCGAGGACAGCGAAACACCGGGGAGCTGTTTTTT
J: TRBJ1-5; V: TRBV6-4; size: -; D: -; CDR3: CASSDRVRKTDQPQHF; DNA: TGTGCCAGCAGTGACCGGGTCCGCAAGACCGATCAGCCCCAGCATTTT
J: TRBJ2-5; V: TRBV7-9; size: -; D: -; CDR3: CASSPGTPVRETQYF; DNA: TGTGCCAGCAGCCCCGGGACACCCGTACGGGAGACCCAGTACTTC
J: TRBJ2-2; V: TRBV9; size: -; D: -; CDR3: CASSVGGGFTNTGELFF; DNA: TGTGCCAGCAGCGTAGGCGGCGGGTTTACGAACACCGGGGAGCTGTTTTTT
J: TRBJ2-7; V: TRBV14; size: -; D: TRBD2; CDR3: CASSQNGLAGGLPWEQYF; DNA: TGTGCCAGCAGTCAAAACGGACTAGCGGGAGGGCTTCCGTGGGAGCAGTACTTC
J: TRBJ2-7; V: TRBV18; size: -; D: -; CDR3: CASSPGQATYEQYF; DNA: TGTGCCAGCTCACCAGGGCAGGCAACCTACGAGCAGTACTTC
J: TRBJ2-1; V: TRBV5-4; size: -; D: TRBD2; CDR3: CASSSQTSGSYNEQFF; DNA: TGTGCCAGCAGCTCCCAAACTAGCGGCTCCTACAATGAGCAGTTCTTC
J: TRBJ2-1; V: TRBV28; size: -; D: -; CDR3: CASMGVYNEQFF; DNA: TGTGCCAGCATGGGGGTCTACAATGAGCAGTTCTTC
J: TRBJ2-3; V: TRBV27; size: -; D: -; CDR3: CASSLSAPRVFTDTQYF; DNA: TGTGCCAGCAGTTTATCTGCCCCCAGGGTTTTCACAGATACGCAGTATTTT